Listed below are T cell receptor beta chains from one sample, sequenced in a study of Graves' ophthalmopathy and Graves' hyperthyroidism. From the multiplex PCR reads, TCRdb called clonotypes with MiXCR, one entry per CDR3 protein. The table includes over a million distinct CDR3 sequences, about 38% detected once. Input material: peripheral blood or thyroid tissue (not recorded which). These receptors all stem from an adult man with Graves' hyperthyroidism. CDR3s leave out the opening cysteine and the closing phenylalanine or tryptophan. The D gene is left open where the match is weak.

V gene	D gene	J gene	CDR3 protein
TRBV7-3	-	TRBJ2-2	ASSLTGMILRELF
TRBV7-2	-	TRBJ2-7	ASSAPGHLHEQY
TRBV19	-	TRBJ1-5	ASSIWENQPQH
TRBV28	-	TRBJ2-5	ASRRGGGTQETQY
TRBV7-8	-	TRBJ2-2	ASSFGWGMILRELF
TRBV25-1	-	TRBJ2-5	ASSILPRDYQETQY
TRBV15	TRBD2	TRBJ2-7	ATSRDRAGSVYEQY
TRBV19	-	TRBJ1-3	ASRWGHTADTIY
TRBV20-1	TRBD2	TRBJ2-2	SASLLAGVLTGELF
TRBV29-1	TRBD1	TRBJ1-1	SVEQGDSEAF